This TCR beta chain is from a study of vaccination and CD4 T cells after COVID-19. Treatment specified: approximately 10-day PBMC culture with coronavirus spike peptide pools or control peptides (ViraFEST assay). The Oncomine TCR Beta short-read assay was what sequenced the DNA obtained from cultured CD4+ T cells. TCRdb reprocessed the PCR reads with MiXCR, giving one entry per CDR3 protein. The repertoire includes some 15,000 distinct CDR3 sequences, roughly 36% of them detected once, and around 18% sits in the top ten. With regard to this clonotype: The antigen is unknown.

This clonotype was obtained from a human donor with COVID-19. The sample was cultured CD4+ T cells from blood.

CDR3 bases: TGTGCCAGCAGCTTAGCAGGCGGGGGGGGAGGGGAGACCCAGTACTTC. It encodes CASSLAGGGGGETQYF. The chain combines TRBV7-2 with TRBJ2-5, with TRBD2 identical over 9 bases. This CDR3 spans 16 amino acids. Per germline, CDR1 SGHTA and CDR2 FQGNSA. V lost 0 bases, J lost 5 bases, and 7 bases stayed unmatched.